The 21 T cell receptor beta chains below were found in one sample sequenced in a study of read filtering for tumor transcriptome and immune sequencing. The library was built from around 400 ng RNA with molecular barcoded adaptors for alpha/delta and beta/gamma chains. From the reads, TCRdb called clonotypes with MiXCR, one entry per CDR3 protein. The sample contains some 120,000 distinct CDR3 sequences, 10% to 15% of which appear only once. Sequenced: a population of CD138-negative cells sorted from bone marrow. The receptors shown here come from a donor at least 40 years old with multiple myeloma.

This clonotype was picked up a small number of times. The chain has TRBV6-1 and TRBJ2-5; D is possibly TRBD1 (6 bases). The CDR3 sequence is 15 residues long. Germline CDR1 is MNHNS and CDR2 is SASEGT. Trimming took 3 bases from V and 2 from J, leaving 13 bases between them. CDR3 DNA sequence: TGTGCCAGCAGTGACGAACAGGGTCTACAAGAGACCCAGTACTTC. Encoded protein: CASSDEQGLQETQYF.

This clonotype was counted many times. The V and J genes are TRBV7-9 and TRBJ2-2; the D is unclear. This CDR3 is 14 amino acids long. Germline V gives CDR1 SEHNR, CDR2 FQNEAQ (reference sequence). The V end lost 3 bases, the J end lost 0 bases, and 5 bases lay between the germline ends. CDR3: CASSFATNTGELFF. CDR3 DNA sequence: TGTGCCAGCAGCTTCGCCACGAACACCGGGGAGCTGTTTTTT.

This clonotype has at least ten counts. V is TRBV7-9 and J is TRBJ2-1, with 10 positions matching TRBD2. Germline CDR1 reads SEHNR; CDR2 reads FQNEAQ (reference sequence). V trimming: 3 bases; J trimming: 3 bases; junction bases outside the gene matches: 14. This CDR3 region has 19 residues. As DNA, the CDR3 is TGTGCCAGCAGCTTGAGGCGTGGGCTAGCGGGAGACCGCTACAATGAGCAGTTCTTC. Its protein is CASSLRRGLAGDRYNEQFF.

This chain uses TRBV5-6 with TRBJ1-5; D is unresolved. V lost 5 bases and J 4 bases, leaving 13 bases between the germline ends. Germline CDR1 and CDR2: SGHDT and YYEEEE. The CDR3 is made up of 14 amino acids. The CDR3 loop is CASRRTGLNQPQHF. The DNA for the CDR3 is TGTGCCAGCAGACGGACCGGGCTGAATCAGCCCCAGCATTTT.

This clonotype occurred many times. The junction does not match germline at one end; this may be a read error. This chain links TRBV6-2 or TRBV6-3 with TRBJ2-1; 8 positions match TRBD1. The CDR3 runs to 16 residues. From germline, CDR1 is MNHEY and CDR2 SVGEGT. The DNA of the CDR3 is TGTGCCAGCAGCTACTCCCTCGGACAGGGCGGCAATGAGCAGTTCTTC. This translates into CASSYSLGQGGNEQFF.

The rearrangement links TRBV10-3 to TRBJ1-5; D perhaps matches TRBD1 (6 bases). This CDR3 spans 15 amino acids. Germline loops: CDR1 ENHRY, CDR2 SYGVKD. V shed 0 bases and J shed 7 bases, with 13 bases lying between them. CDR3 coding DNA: TGTGCCATCAGTGAGTCGAAGGGGGACAAACAGCCCCAGCATTTT. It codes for CAISESKGDKQPQHF.

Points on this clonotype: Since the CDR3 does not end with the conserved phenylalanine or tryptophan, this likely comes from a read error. This chain's CDR3 is CASSQSGGIGELFS. DNA for the CDR3: TGTGCCAGCAGCCAAAGCGGGGGTATCGGGGAGCTGTTTTCT. The chain carries TRBV4-2 and TRBJ2-2; 8 bases align to TRBD2. CDR1 LGHNA and CDR2 YNFKEQ come from the germline V gene. Losses at the gene ends were 2 bases for V and 7 bases for J; bases not matched to a gene: 3. The CDR3 covers 14 residues.

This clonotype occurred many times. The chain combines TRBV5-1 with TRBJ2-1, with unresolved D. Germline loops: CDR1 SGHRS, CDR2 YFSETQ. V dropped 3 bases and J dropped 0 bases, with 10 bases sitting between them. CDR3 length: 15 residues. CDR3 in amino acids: CASSSSFSSYNEQFF. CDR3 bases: TGCGCCAGCAGCTCATCCTTCAGCTCCTACAATGAGCAGTTCTTC.

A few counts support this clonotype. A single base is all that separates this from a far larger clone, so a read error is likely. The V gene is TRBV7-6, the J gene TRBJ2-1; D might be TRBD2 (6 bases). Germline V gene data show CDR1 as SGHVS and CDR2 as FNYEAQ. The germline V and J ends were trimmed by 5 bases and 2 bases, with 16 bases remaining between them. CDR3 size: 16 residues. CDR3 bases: TGTGCCAGCAGCGCTCGGGCGGGGCGCCCCTACAATGAGCAGTTCTTC. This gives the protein CASSARAGRPYNEQFF.

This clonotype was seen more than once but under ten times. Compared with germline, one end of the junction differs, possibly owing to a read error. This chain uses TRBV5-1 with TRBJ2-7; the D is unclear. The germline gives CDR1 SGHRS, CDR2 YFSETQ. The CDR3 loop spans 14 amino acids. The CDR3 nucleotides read TGCGCCAGCTGCTTGGAAGGTACTACAGACGAGCAGTACTTC. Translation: CASCLEGTTDEQYF.

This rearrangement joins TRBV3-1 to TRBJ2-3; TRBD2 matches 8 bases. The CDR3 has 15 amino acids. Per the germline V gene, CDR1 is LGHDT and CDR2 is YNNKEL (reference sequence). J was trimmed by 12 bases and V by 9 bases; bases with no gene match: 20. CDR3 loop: CARPYTGGRKDAQYF. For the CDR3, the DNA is TGTGCCAGACCTTACACGGGGGGGCGAAAAGATGCCCAGTATTTT.

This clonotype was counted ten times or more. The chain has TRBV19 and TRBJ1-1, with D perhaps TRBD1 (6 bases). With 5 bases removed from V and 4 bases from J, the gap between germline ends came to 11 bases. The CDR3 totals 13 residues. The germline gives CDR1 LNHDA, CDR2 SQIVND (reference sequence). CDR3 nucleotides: TGTGCCAGTAGTGAGGGGGTACCCACTGAAGCTTTCTTT. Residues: CASSEGVPTEAFF.

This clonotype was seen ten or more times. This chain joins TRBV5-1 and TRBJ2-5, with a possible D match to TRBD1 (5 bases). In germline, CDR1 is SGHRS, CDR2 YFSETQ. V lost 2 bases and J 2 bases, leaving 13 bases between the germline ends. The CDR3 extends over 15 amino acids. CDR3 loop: CASSFTAGSQETQYF. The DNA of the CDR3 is TGCGCCAGCAGCTTTACTGCAGGGTCACAAGAGACCCAGTACTTC.

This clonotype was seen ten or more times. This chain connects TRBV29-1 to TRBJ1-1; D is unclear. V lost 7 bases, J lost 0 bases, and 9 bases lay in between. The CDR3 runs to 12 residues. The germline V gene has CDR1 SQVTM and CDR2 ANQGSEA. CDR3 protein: CSAGEMNTEAFF. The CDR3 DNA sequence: TGCAGCGCCGGCGAGATGAACACTGAAGCTTTCTTT.

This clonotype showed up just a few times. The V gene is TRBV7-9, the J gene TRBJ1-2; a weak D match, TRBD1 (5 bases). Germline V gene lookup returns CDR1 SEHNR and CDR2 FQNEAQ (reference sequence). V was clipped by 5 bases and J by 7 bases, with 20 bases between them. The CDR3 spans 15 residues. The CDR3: CASSPGVFGTGGYTF. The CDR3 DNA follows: TGTGCCAGCAGCCCCGGAGTTTTTGGGACTGGTGGCTACACCTTC.

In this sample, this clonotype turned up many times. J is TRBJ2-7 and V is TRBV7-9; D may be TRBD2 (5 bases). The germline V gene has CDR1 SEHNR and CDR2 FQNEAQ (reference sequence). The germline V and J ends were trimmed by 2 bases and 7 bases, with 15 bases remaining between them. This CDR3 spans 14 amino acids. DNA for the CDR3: TGTGCCAGCAGCTTACTCTCCCACCCGGGGGAGCAGTACTTC. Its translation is CASSLLSHPGEQYF.

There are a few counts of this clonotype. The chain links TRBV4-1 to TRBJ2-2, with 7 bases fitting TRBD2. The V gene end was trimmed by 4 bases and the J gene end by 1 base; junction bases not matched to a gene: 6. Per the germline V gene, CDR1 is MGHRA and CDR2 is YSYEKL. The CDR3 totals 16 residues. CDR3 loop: CASSPGWGGNTGELFF. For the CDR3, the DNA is TGCGCCAGCAGCCCAGGTTGGGGGGGGAACACCGGGGAGCTGTTTTTT.

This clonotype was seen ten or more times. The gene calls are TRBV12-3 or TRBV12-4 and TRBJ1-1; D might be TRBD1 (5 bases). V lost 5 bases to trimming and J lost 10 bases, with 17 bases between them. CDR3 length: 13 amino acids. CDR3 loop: CASSPRDGTGAFF. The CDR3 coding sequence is TGTGCCAGCAGTCCAAGGGACGGCACGGGAGCTTTCTTT.

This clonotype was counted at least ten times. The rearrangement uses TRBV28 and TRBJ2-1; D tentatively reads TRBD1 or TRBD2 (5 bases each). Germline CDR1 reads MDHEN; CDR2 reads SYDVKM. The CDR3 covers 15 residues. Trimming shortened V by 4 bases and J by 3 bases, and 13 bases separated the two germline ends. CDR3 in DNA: TGTGCCAGCAGTTCAGGGACCCGAAACTACAATGAGCAGTTCTTC. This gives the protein CASSSGTRNYNEQFF. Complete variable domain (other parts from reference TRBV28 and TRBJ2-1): DVKVTQSSRYLVKRTGEKVFLECVQDMDHENMFWYRQDPGLGLRLIYFSYDVKMKEKGDIPEGYSVSREKKERFSLILESASTNQTSMYLCASSSGTRNYNEQFFGPGTRLTVL.

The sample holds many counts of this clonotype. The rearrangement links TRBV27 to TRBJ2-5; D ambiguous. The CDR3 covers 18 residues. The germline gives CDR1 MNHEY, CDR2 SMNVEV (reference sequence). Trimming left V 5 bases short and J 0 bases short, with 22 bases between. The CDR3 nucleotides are TGTGCCAGCAGTCTGACCGGCCCGAGACCCACGTACCAAGAGACCCAGTACTTC. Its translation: CASSLTGPRPTYQETQYF.

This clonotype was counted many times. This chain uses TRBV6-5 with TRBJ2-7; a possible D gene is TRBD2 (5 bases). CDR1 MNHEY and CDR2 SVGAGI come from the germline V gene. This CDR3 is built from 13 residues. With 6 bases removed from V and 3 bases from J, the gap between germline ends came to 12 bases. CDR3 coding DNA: TGTGCCAGCAGCTTGGGAGTTTTCTACGAGCAGTACTTC. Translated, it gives CASSLGVFYEQYF.